These 26 T cell receptor beta chains originate from one sample sequenced in a study of blood T cell repertoires in COVID-19. Sequenced by immunoSEQ multiplex PCR; TCRdb stores in-frame clones only, minus some. The profile shows roughly 30,000 clones, about 72% of them singletons. Material: peripheral blood. Receptors were obtained from a woman aged 55-69 years with acute or convalescent COVID-19.

The CDR3 DNA reads as TGTGCCAGCAGCTTAAGACCGACAGGGAGATCCTTACTAGCCAAAAACATTCAGTACTTC. Its translation is CASSLRPTGRSLLAKNIQYF. This rearrangement joins TRBV5-8 to TRBJ2-4; TRBD1 agrees at 7 bases. Germline CDR1 is SGHTS and CDR2 is YDEGEE. CDR3 size: 20 residues. The ends lost 2 bases at V and 0 bases at J; junction bases unmatched: 17.

The chain is built from TRBV20-1 and TRBJ2-7, with no clear D. Germline assignment: CDR1 DFQATT and CDR2 SNEGSKA (reference sequence). V lost 3 bases and J lost 7, with 7 bases in between. This CDR3 spans 10 amino acids. The CDR3 loop reads CSASENEQYF. CDR3 nucleotide sequence: TGCAGTGCTAGCGAGAATGAGCAGTACTTC.

This clone has just one count. This rearrangement joins TRBV4-1 to TRBJ2-3; D call uncertain. CDR1 is MGHRA and CDR2 is YSYEKL in the germline V gene. There are 16 residues in the CDR3. The V gene lost 1 base and the J gene lost 0 bases, with 11 bases spanning the gap. The DNA of the CDR3 is TGCGCCAGCAGCCAAGGCCTATCCGCCAGCACAGATACGCAGTATTTT. Encoded protein: CASSQGLSASTDTQYF.

The chain links TRBV24-1 to TRBJ2-3, with TRBD2 matching 13 bases. Germline V CDR1 and CDR2: KGHDR, SFDVKD. The CDR3 spans 17 residues. V shed 2 bases and J 4 bases; nucleotides not matched to a gene: 5. The CDR3 DNA reads TGTGCCACCAGTGATTCCCGACTAGCGGGGGGCCCAGATACGCAGTATTTT. This encodes CATSDSRLAGGPDTQYF.

The rearrangement uses TRBV29-1 and TRBJ2-7; 9 bases line up with TRBD1. Trimming removed 4 bases from V and 2 bases from J; junction bases left unmatched: 12. The germline V gene has CDR1 SQVTM and CDR2 ANQGSEA. The CDR3 contains 16 residues. CDR3 residues: CSVGDRDFSATYEQYF. The CDR3 DNA is TGCAGCGTTGGGGACAGGGACTTCTCGGCTACCTACGAGCAGTACTTC.

The J gene is TRBJ1-4, the V gene TRBV6-1; TRBD1 matches at 7 bases. This CDR3 spans 15 amino acids. Germline values: CDR1 MNHNS, CDR2 SASEGT. Unmatched junction bases numbered 3, after V lost 2 bases and J lost 3 bases. The CDR3 loop is CASSEWGTANEKLFF. The CDR3, as DNA: TGTGCCAGCAGTGAATGGGGGACAGCTAATGAAAAACTGTTTTTT.

V usage is TRBV2 and J usage is TRBJ1-4; 10 nucleotides match TRBD1. Germline CDR1 SNHLY, CDR2 FYNNEI. CDR3 length: 15 residues. The junction had 5 bases not matched to a gene; V was cut back by 10 bases and J by 0 bases. CDR3: CATTGGEATNEKLFF. CDR3 coding DNA: TGTGCCACGACAGGGGGCGAGGCAACTAATGAAAAACTGTTTTTT.

V and J are TRBV5-1 and TRBJ2-4; D possibly corresponds to TRBD1 (5 bases). Per germline, CDR1 SGHRS and CDR2 YFSETQ. V was clipped by 2 bases and J by 7 bases, with 16 bases between them. The CDR3 extends over 15 amino acids. Here the CDR3 reads CASSLVQGRANIQYF. Here the CDR3 DNA reads TGCGCCAGCAGCTTAGTCCAAGGCAGGGCTAACATTCAGTACTTC.

This chain links TRBV7-5 with TRBJ1-3; the tabulated D call, TRBD1, remains unverified against the DNA. TRBV7-5 is shown as a pseudogene. The CDR3 loop spans 15 amino acids. This chain's CDR3 is CVRSLGHFSGNTIYF. In DNA, the CDR3 is TGTGTCAGAAGCTTGGGACATTTCTCTGGAAACACCATATATTTT.

V is TRBV24-1 and J is TRBJ2-3; possibly TRBD1 for D (6 bases). The V gene lost 3 bases and the J gene lost 6 bases, with 21 bases spanning the gap. The CDR3 has 17 amino acids. Germline V gene lookup returns CDR1 KGHDR and CDR2 SFDVKD. As DNA, the CDR3 is TGTGCCACCAGTGATCCCACCCCCGACAGGCCTGGGGATACGCAGTATTTT. It encodes CATSDPTPDRPGDTQYF.

This chain uses TRBV6-5 with TRBJ1-1; TRBD1 matches at 8 bases. The CDR3 length is 15 residues. Germline V gives CDR1 MNHEY, CDR2 SVGAGI. The V segment lost 8 bases and the J segment 1 base; nucleotides outside the gene matches: 9. CDR3 amino acids: CASQGPGTGNTEAFF. Written as DNA, the CDR3 is TGTGCCAGCCAGGGTCCCGGGACAGGGAACACTGAAGCTTTCTTT.

V usage is TRBV3-1 (or the pseudogene TRBV3-2) and J usage is TRBJ1-1, with D possibly matching TRBD1 (5 bases). The germline V gene encodes CDR1 LGHDT and CDR2 YNNKEL (reference sequence). The CDR3 spans 12 residues. Trimming left V 3 bases short and J 11 bases short, with 13 bases between. CDR3 in DNA: TGTGCCAGCAGCCAGTTTGGGGGGGACGCTTTCTTT. This encodes CASSQFGGDAFF.

The V call is TRBV6-1, the J call TRBJ2-5; D unresolved. Germline V gives CDR1 MNHNS, CDR2 SASEGT. This CDR3 is built from 15 residues. V was shortened by 0 bases and J by 9 bases, with 17 bases between the two germline ends. CDR3 sequence (DNA): TGTGCCAGCAGTGAAGCGGAGTCAACTTCAAGGCCCCAGTACTTC. It specifies CASSEAESTSRPQYF.

As to this clone: One end of the junction fails to match germline, which may point to a read error. The V call is TRBV4-2, the J call TRBJ2-6; 7 bases are a match to TRBD2. CDR1 is LGHNA and CDR2 is YNFKEQ in the germline V gene. The CDR3 consists of 17 residues. The CDR3 is CASRQVGGSSGANVLTF. The CDR3 bases are TGTGCCAGCAGACAAGTGGGGGGGTCCTCTGGGGCCAACGTCCTGACTTTC.

This clone was detected a few times. The chain couples TRBV29-1 to TRBJ1-1; 7 bases fit TRBD1. Germline values: CDR1 SQVTM, CDR2 ANQGSEA. After removal of 2 bases from V and 4 bases from J, the junction contained 4 bases not matched to a gene. CDR3 length: 13 residues. The CDR3 loop reads CSVEKGGGTEAFF. CDR3 nucleotides: TGCAGCGTTGAAAAAGGGGGCGGCACTGAAGCTTTCTTT.

The rearrangement links TRBV7-2 to TRBJ2-7, with 8 bases matching TRBD2. The V and J ends lost 5 bases and 4 bases, in that order; junction bases with no gene match: 7. Germline V gives CDR1 SGHTA, CDR2 FQGNSA. The CDR3 covers 14 residues. The CDR3 reads CASSQGLVYYEQYF. The CDR3 DNA is TGTGCCAGCAGCCAGGGACTAGTTTATTACGAGCAGTACTTC.

The gene calls are TRBV4-1 and TRBJ1-4, with 7 positions matching TRBD1. CDR3 length: 14 amino acids. J gave up 8 bases and V 2 bases, and 5 bases lay outside the gene matches. Germline assignment: CDR1 MGHRA and CDR2 YSYEKL. CDR3: CASSQISGGEKLFF. The CDR3 DNA follows: TGCGCCAGCAGCCAAATTTCAGGGGGGGAAAAACTGTTTTTT.

This sequence joins TRBV28 and TRBJ1-4, with TRBD1 identical over 7 bases. The ends lost 3 bases at V and 5 bases at J; junction bases unmatched: 6. This CDR3 has 15 residues. Germline CDR1 is MDHEN and CDR2 is SYDVKM. The CDR3 is CASSFGDSRNEKLFF. The CDR3 nucleotides are TGTGCCAGCAGTTTTGGGGACAGCAGGAATGAAAAACTGTTTTTT.

The V call is TRBV2, the J call TRBJ2-2; TRBD2 might be the D (6 bases). Trimming removed 9 bases at V and 2 bases at J, with 22 bases between. The CDR3 is 17 amino acids. Per the germline V gene, CDR1 is SNHLY and CDR2 is FYNNEI. The CDR3 coding sequence is TGTGCCAGTCGCTCCGATGCCGGGGGAAGAAACACCGGGGAGCTGTTTTTT. It yields the protein CASRSDAGGRNTGELFF. The complete variable domain, with remaining parts taken from reference TRBV2 and TRBJ2-2, reads EPEVTQTPSHQVTQMGQEVILRCVPISNHLYFYWYRQILGQKVEFLVSFYNNEISEKSEIFDDQFSVERPDGSNFTLKIRSTKLEDSAMYFCASRSDAGGRNTGELFFGEGSRLTVL.

This clone has only one observation. The chain employs TRBV6-6 and TRBJ2-3; TRBD2 matches at 9 bases. Germline assignment: CDR1 MNHNY and CDR2 SVGAGI (reference sequence). Trimming at V came to 5 bases and at J to 4 bases, leaving 7 bases not matched to a gene. The CDR3 totals 15 residues. This chain's CDR3 is CASSRLAESSDTQYF. CDR3 DNA sequence: TGTGCCAGCAGTCGACTAGCGGAGAGCTCAGATACGCAGTATTTT.

Written as DNA, the CDR3 is TGTGCCTGCGGACAGCAAGAGACCCAGTACTTC. This translates into CACGQQETQYF. The V and J genes are TRBV30 and TRBJ2-5; the D gene is possibly TRBD1 (6 bases). V gave up 6 bases and J gave up 2 bases, with 7 bases separating them. The CDR3 has 11 amino acids. Per germline, CDR1 GTSNPN and CDR2 SVGIG (reference sequence). The complete variable domain, with remaining parts taken from reference TRBV30 and TRBJ2-5, reads SQTIHQWPATLVQPVGSPLSLECTVEGTSNPNLYWYRQAAGRGLQLLFYSVGIGQISSEVPQNLSASRPQDRQFILSSKKLLLSDSGFYLCACGQQETQYFGPGTRLLVL.

This clone was seen a few times. This chain connects TRBV30 to TRBJ2-2; D uncertain. CDR1 is GTSNPN, CDR2 SVGIG, per germline (reference sequence). The CDR3 extends over 13 amino acids. Trimming cost V 0 bases and J 6 bases, with 8 bases left between them. CDR3 residues: CAWSVQKAGELFF. The DNA of the CDR3 is TGTGCCTGGAGTGTTCAGAAAGCCGGGGAGCTGTTTTTT.

The chain carries TRBV5-1 and TRBJ2-2, with 10 bases aligning to TRBD2. Germline V gene sequence: CDR1 SGHRS, CDR2 YFSETQ. V was clipped by 7 bases and J by 7 bases; unmatched bases: 7. The CDR3 is 14 residues long. The CDR3 sequence: CASGSGGSDGELFF. CDR3 coding DNA: TGCGCCAGCGGTAGCGGGGGGTCGGACGGGGAGCTGTTTTTT.

This chain connects TRBV7-9 to TRBJ1-1, with D tentatively TRBD1 (6 bases). Per the germline V gene, CDR1 is SEHNR and CDR2 is FQNEAQ (reference sequence). V shed 3 bases and J shed 4 bases, with 15 bases lying between them. This CDR3 is built from 15 residues. CDR3: CASSLSREGGTEAFF. The CDR3 bases are TGTGCCAGCAGCTTGTCTAGGGAAGGGGGCACTGAAGCTTTCTTT.

V usage is TRBV9 and J usage is TRBJ1-1; D is uncertain. The length of the CDR3 is 15 residues. Germline values: CDR1 SGDLS, CDR2 YYNGEE. Trimming took 3 bases from V and 7 from J, leaving 19 bases between them. CDR3 sequence: CASSGPEVAYGEAFF. The CDR3 DNA reads as TGTGCCAGCAGCGGCCCGGAGGTTGCGTATGGTGAAGCTTTCTTT.

The V and J genes are TRBV5-4 and TRBJ2-7, with 8 bases fitting TRBD1. The CDR3 covers 15 residues. Per the germline V gene, CDR1 is SGHNT and CDR2 is YYREEE (reference sequence). The trim removed 0 bases at V and 3 bases at J, leaving 5 bases unmatched. CDR3: CASSLGQGPSYEQYF. The CDR3 region has the DNA TGTGCCAGCAGCTTGGGACAGGGGCCTAGCTACGAGCAGTACTTC.